This T cell receptor beta chain was profiled in a study of blood T cell repertoires in COVID-19. Across the study: Collection of acute and convalescent COVID-19 samples took place in the United States, Italy and Spain. T cells, B-cell-depleted T cells, or PBMCs supplied cDNA or gDNA.

In the study's own analysis: Estimation of nucleated cell counts relied on the amplification of reference gene primers. Repertoires were generated with immunoSEQ multiplex PCR, while TCRdb's copy carries only in-frame clones and drops some. V and J calls and clone size are as listed in that table; D and trimming were resolved from the DNA. The table lists over 200,000 clones, roughly 77% of them singletons. From germline, CDR1 is SGHVS and CDR2 FNYEAQ. Trimming pared 5 bases from V and 16 bases from J, leaving 18 bases between. This CDR3 has 12 residues. The origin of this receptor is an elderly woman with acute or convalescent COVID-19. The chain is built from TRBV7-6 and TRBJ1-3; D possibly corresponds to TRBD1 (5 bases). Sequencing was done on a sample of peripheral blood. Here the CDR3 reads CASSVTPTQVYF. CDR3 bases: TGTGCCAGCAGCGTAACTCCAACACAGGTTTATTTT.